The T cell receptor beta chain described here comes from a study of OX40 agonist ivuxolimab in advanced cancers. Study in general: Prior therapy, whether anti-PD-1, anti-PD-L1 or anti-CTLA-4, was allowed, and roughly 40% had some. Study conclusions and caveats: Patients who responded partially at 0.1-3.0 mg/kg showed clonal expansion ranking among the lowest.

The method was immunoSEQ multiplex PCR; TCRdb's version includes in-frame clones alone and lacks a portion of them. This sample has about 76,000 clones, with approximately 86% found just once. As for this clone: Its antigen is not known.

This TCR was sampled from an adult with an advanced solid tumor such as melanoma, head and neck, liver or kidney cancer. Sequences were derived from CD4+ or CD8+ T cells sorted from blood, sampled in a trial of the OX40 agonist ivuxolimab.

The CDR3 loop is CASSWSETQYF. In DNA form, the CDR3 reads TGTGCCAGCAGTTGGTCGGAGACCCAGTACTTC. The chain couples TRBV6-6 to TRBJ2-5; D is uncertain. The CDR3 covers 11 residues. Trimming shortened V by 4 bases and J by 5 bases, and 5 bases separated the two germline ends. The germline gives CDR1 MNHNY, CDR2 SVGAGI (reference sequence).